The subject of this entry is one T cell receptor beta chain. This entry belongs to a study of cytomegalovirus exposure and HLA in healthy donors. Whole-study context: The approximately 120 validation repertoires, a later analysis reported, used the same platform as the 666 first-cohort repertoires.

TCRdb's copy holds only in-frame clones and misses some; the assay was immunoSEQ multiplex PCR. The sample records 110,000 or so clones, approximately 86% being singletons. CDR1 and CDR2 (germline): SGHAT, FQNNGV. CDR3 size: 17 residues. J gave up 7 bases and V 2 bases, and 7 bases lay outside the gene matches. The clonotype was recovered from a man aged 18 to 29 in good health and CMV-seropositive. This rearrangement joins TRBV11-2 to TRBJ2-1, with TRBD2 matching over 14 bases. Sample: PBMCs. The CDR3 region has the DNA TGTGCCAGCAGCTTACCGACTAGCGGGGGGGGCCGTAATGAGCAGTTCTTC. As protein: CASSLPTSGGGRNEQFF.